This T cell receptor beta chain was retrieved from a study of early T cells in non-severe SARS-CoV-2 infection. Across the whole study: With bulk RNA from unsorted whole blood as input, sequencing yielded unpaired chains.

The V gene lost 0 bases and the J gene lost 4 bases, with 8 bases spanning the gap. The CDR3 is 14 amino acids. Germline lookup yields CDR1 MGHRA and CDR2 YSYEKL. Unique molecular identifiers were added to individual cDNA molecules. TCRdb redid the calling of the 5' RACE reads with MiXCR, one entry per CDR3 protein. The sample consists of some 78,000 distinct CDR3 sequences, about 13% of them appearing once. This clonotype came up a few times. Sequencing was performed on whole blood. The TCR comes from an adult who was a healthcare worker with PCR-confirmed SARS-CoV-2 infection or an uninfected control (not recorded which). This chain links TRBV4-1 with TRBJ2-3; no clear D. CDR3 in amino acids: CASSQDPRADTQYF. The CDR3 DNA sequence: TGCGCCAGCAGCCAAGATCCCCGAGCAGATACGCAGTATTTT.